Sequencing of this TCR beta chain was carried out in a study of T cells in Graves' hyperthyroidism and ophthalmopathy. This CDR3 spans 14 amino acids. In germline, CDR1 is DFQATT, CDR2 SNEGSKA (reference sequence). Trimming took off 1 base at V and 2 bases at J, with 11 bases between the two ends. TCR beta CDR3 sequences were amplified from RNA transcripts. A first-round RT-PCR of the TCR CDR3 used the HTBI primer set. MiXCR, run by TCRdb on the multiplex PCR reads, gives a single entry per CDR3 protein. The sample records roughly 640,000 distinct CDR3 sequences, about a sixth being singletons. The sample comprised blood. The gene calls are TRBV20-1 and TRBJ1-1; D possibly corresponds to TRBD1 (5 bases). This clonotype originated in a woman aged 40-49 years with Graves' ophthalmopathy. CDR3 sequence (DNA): TGCAGTGCTAGAGTCGACAGTATCAACACTGAAGCTTTCTTT. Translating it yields CSARVDSINTEAFF.